Listed below are T cell receptor beta chains from one sample, sequenced in a study of PD-1 blockade in classical Hodgkin lymphoma. Sequencing was performed with immunoSEQ multiplex PCR; in TCRdb, only in-frame clones are kept and a portion is missing. The sample has about 72,000 clones, just over 90% seen once. Here the sequenced sample was peripheral blood mononuclear cells (PBMCs), taken at baseline. These receptors came from a human donor with classical Hodgkin lymphoma. The CDR3 runs from the conserved cysteine through the conserved F or W. A D gene is named only where the DNA matches it firmly. Clone size is stated in some rows and not others, as once, few, many or a class when expanded.

v_gene,abundance,d_gene,j_gene,CDR3nt,CDR3aa
TRBV11-3,NA,NA,TRBJ2-1,TGTGCCAGCAGCCAGGGGCCCACACTACACACCAACAATGAGCAGTTCTTC,CASSQGPTLHTNNEQFF
TRBV19,NA,NA,TRBJ2-6,TGTGCCAGTACCTGGGGGGGACAGGCGAACTCTGGGGCCAACGTCCTGACTTTC,CASTWGGQANSGANVLTF
TRBV6-5,NA,NA,TRBJ2-7,TGTGCCAGCAGTTACGGAGAGGGGATCTACGAGCAGTACTTC,CASSYGEGIYEQYF
TRBV19,NA,NA,TRBJ1-3,TGTGCCAGTAGCCGCACAGGGAGTGCTGGAAACACCATATATTTT,CASSRTGSAGNTIYF
TRBV5-5,NA,NA,TRBJ2-2,TGTGCCAGCAGCTTTATGCCGGGCAACACCGGGGAGCTGTTTTTT,CASSFMPGNTGELFF
TRBV7-2,NA,NA,TRBJ2-5,TGTGCCAGCAGCGCCCGGAAAGAGACCCAGTACTTC,CASSARKETQYF
TRBV7-2,few,NA,TRBJ2-7,TGTGCCAGCAGTGATAGCGGTCTCGCCTACGAGCAGTACTTC,CASSDSGLAYEQYF
TRBV4-2,NA,TRBD2,TRBJ2-5,TGTGCCAGCAGCCAAGGGATCGCGCTAGCGGGAGCCTGGCAAGAGACCCAGTACTTC,CASSQGIALAGAWQETQYF
TRBV9,NA,NA,TRBJ2-7,TGTGCCAGCAGCGTTTCTTCGGTCCCTAGGGGAAAAGCTGACGAGCAGTACTTC,CASSVSSVPRGKADEQYF
TRBV9,NA,NA,TRBJ2-7,TGTGCCAGCAGCGTAGTCGACGGATCCTACGAGCAGTACTTC,CASSVVDGSYEQYF
TRBV4-3,once,TRBD1,TRBJ2-1,TGCGCCAGCAGCCAAGATGAGGGACAGGGCCTAGGGCAGTTCTTC,CASSQDEGQGLGQFF
TRBV30,NA,NA,TRBJ2-5,TGTGCCTGGAACCCGTCCTCTCGGGAGACCCAGTACTTC,CAWNPSSRETQYF
TRBV4-2,NA,NA,TRBJ2-1,TGTGCCAGCAGCCATATTCTGGGGTTTTCTAGCTCCTACAATGAGCAGTTCTTC,CASSHILGFSSSYNEQFF
TRBV7-3,NA,NA,TRBJ2-6,TGTGCCAGCAGCTGGGCAGGGGTCTTCCCTGGGGCCAACGTCCTGACTTTC,CASSWAGVFPGANVLTF
TRBV27,NA,NA,TRBJ2-1,TGTGCCAGCAGTGACCTCCACTACAATGAGCAGTTCTTC,CASSDLHYNEQFF
TRBV10-3,NA,TRBD1,TRBJ1-5,TGTGCCATCAGCGTAGACAGGGGGCTAAGGGATCAGCCCCAGCATTTT,CAISVDRGLRDQPQHF
TRBV7-2,once,TRBD2,TRBJ2-7,TGTGCCAGCAGCTTAGCGCGGGGACTAGCGAGTGGCGAGCAGTACTTC,CASSLARGLASGEQYF
TRBV7-8,once,TRBD1,TRBJ1-5,TGTGCCAGCAGCCTCCAGCTGACAGGGGGCTTTCAGCCCCAGCATTTT,CASSLQLTGGFQPQHF
TRBV27,NA,NA,TRBJ1-4,TGTGCCAGCAGTACAGGGCGCACTAATGAAAAACTGTTTTTT,CASSTGRTNEKLFF
TRBV27,NA,TRBD1,TRBJ1-1,TGTGCCAGCTCCGACAGGGGATTGGAAGCTTTCTTT,CASSDRGLEAFF
TRBV5-6,NA,NA,TRBJ2-7,TGTGCCAGCAGCTTGTCCGAAGAAACGGACTACGAGCAGTACTTC,CASSLSEETDYEQYF
TRBV6-5,NA,TRBD1,TRBJ2-5,TGTGCCAGCAGGACAGGGGGGTTGGGGCAAGAGACCCAGTACTTC,CASRTGGLGQETQYF
TRBV7-2,NA,NA,TRBJ1-2,TGTGCCAGCAGCGTCGGGTGGCAGAAGATCTATGGCTACACCTTC,CASSVGWQKIYGYTF
TRBV4-3,NA,TRBD1,TRBJ2-7,TGCGCCAGCAGCCAAGATCAAGGGGCAGGGACAGGGTTATGGGGCGAGCAGTACTTC,CASSQDQGAGTGLWGEQYF
TRBV2,NA,TRBD1,TRBJ2-2,TGTGCCAGCGCAAGGGGGACAGCGACCACCGGGGAGCTGTTTTTT,CASARGTATTGELFF
TRBV6-1,NA,TRBD2,TRBJ2-1,TGTGCCACTGACGACGGGACTAGCGGCGGTAATGAGCAGTTCTTC,CATDDGTSGGNEQFF
TRBV4-3,NA,TRBD2,TRBJ2-7,TGCGCCAGCAGCCAAGTCGCTAGCGGGCAAAGCTCCTACGAGCAGTACTTC,CASSQVASGQSSYEQYF
TRBV5-1,NA,TRBD1,TRBJ2-1,TGCGCCAGCAGCGCGACAGGGGGTATCTCCTACAATGAGCAGTTCTTC,CASSATGGISYNEQFF
TRBV2,NA,TRBD1,TRBJ2-6,TGTGCCAGCAGGGACAGGGTCAACGTCCTGACTTTC,CASRDRVNVLTF
TRBV6-1,once,NA,TRBJ1-2,TGTGCCAGCAGTGAAGTAGGGTCGAACTATGGCTACACCTTC,CASSEVGSNYGYTF
TRBV2,NA,NA,TRBJ2-3,TGTGCCAGCAGGAAGACCCACTCCGTATACGCGGAGTATTTT,CASRKTHSVYAEYF
TRBV7-3,NA,TRBD1,TRBJ2-5,TGTGCCAGCAGCGCCGGAACGGGACAGCAAGAGACCCAGTACTTC,CASSAGTGQQETQYF
TRBV10-2,NA,NA,TRBJ1-1,TGCGCCAGCAGTGTACAGTTTGACACTGAAGCTTTCTTT,CASSVQFDTEAFF
TRBV19,NA,TRBD1,TRBJ1-5,TGTGCCAGTAGTATTCAGGGGGGAGGCAATCAGCCCCAGCATTTT,CASSIQGGGNQPQHF
TRBV27,NA,NA,TRBJ1-2,TGTGCCAGCAGTCCGGACAGCCCTCGGGGGAACTATGGCTACACCTTC,CASSPDSPRGNYGYTF
TRBV15,NA,NA,TRBJ2-2,TGTGCCACCTCTTTGCGGCAGGGGTATTCGGGCACCGGGGAGCTGTTTTTT,CATSLRQGYSGTGELFF
TRBV7-9,NA,TRBD1,TRBJ1-1,TGTGCCAGCAGCTTAGAGGGGGCGCGAGCCACTGAAGCTTTCTTT,CASSLEGARATEAFF
TRBV18,NA,NA,TRBJ2-7,TGTGCCAGCTCACCACCCTGGAGCCCCCCGGGCTACGAGCAGTACTTC,CASSPPWSPPGYEQYF
TRBV12-5,NA,NA,TRBJ1-1,TGTGCTAGTGGTCCGGACTGGAACACTGAAGCTTTCTTT,CASGPDWNTEAFF
TRBV6-5,few,NA,TRBJ1-1,TGTGCCAGCCATCAGGTGGCGGGAGCAGGCACTGAAGCTTTCTTT,CASHQVAGAGTEAFF
TRBV5-4,once,TRBD1,TRBJ2-7,TGTGCCAGCAGCTTGCCTGGGACAGCGGCCTACGAGCAGTACTTC,CASSLPGTAAYEQYF
TRBV7-9,NA,TRBD1,TRBJ1-1,TGTGCCAGCAGCTTCGGGAAGGCAGGGGGATTTCACACTGAAGCTTTCTTT,CASSFGKAGGFHTEAFF
TRBV6-4,NA,TRBD1,TRBJ1-2,TGTGCCAGCAGCGAAGGGACAGGGTGGTATGGCTACACCTTC,CASSEGTGWYGYTF